The T cell receptor (beta chain) described here comes from a study of control samples from healthy donors and cancer patients. The V gene's germline CDR1 is SGHRS and CDR2 YFSETQ. The CDR3 runs 15 residues. Trimming took 3 bases from V and 2 from J; bases not matched to a gene: 5. Sequencing used immunoSEQ multiplex PCR; TCRdb keeps in-frame clones, though not all of them. The table includes 130,000 to 150,000 clones, over 90% detected once. This chain joins TRBV5-1 and TRBJ2-3, with TRBD2 matching 8 bases. Sequencing input: PBMCs. The sequence was obtained from a man between 60 and 70 years old with colorectal cancer. The CDR3 is CASSSGLVDTDTQYF. Written as DNA, the CDR3 is TGCGCCAGCAGCTCGGGACTAGTTGACACAGATACGCAGTATTTT.